This entry describes one T cell receptor (beta chain). These data originate in a study of blood T cell dynamics during melanoma immunotherapy. Each bulk PBMC sample had around 380 ng DNA loaded. The assay was immunoSEQ multiplex PCR, and TCRdb's table has in-frame clones only and misses some. The sample records 9,600 or so clones, 85% being singletons. Stated time point: week 3, after first cycle of checkpoint inhibitor. This specimen was blood, taken from a patient treated with checkpoint blockade. This receptor was taken from a human donor with melanoma.

Here the CDR3 reads CTSSPVVRKTYGYTF. The CDR3 nucleotides are TGCACCAGCAGCCCCGTTGTGCGAAAGACCTATGGCTACACCTTC. The rearrangement joins TRBV1 to TRBJ1-2. TRBV1 constitutes a pseudogene. The CDR3 length is 15 residues.